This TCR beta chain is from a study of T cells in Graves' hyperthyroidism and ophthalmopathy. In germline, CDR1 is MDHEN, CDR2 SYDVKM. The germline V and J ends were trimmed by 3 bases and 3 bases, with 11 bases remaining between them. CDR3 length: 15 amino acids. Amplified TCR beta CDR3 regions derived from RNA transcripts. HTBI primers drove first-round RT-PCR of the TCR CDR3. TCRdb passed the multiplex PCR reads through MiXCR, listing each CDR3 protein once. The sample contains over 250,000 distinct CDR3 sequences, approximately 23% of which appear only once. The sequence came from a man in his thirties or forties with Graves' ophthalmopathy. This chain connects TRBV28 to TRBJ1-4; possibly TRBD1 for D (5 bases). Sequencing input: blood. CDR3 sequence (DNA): TGTGCCAGCAGTTTCGTTGGGACCTCTAATGAAAAACTGTTTTTT. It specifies CASSFVGTSNEKLFF.